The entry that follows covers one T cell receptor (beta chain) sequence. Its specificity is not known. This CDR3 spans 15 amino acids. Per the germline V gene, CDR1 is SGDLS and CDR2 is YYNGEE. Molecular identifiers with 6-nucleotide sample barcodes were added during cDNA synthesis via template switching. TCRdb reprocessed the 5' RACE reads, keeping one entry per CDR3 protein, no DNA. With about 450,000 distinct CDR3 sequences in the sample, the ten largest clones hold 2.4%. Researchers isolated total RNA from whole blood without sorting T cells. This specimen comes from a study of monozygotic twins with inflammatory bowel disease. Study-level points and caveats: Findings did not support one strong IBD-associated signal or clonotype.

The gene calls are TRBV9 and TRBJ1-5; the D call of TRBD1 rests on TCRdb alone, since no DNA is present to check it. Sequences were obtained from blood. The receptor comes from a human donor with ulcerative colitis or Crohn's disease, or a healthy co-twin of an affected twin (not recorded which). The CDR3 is CASSPRVDFNQPQHF.